This T cell receptor beta chain was sequenced during a study of CD8 T cells in ankylosing spondylitis. Quantitative molecular-barcoded 5'-RACE generated the TCR beta libraries. TCRdb ran MiXCR on the 5' RACE reads and lists one entry per CDR3 protein. The table includes around 210,000 distinct CDR3 sequences, 8% to 10% detected once. Study conclusions and caveats: Earlier reports found some motif variants in synovial fluid and blood in reactive arthritis. Disease-associated clones were reportedly significantly overrepresented in matched ankylosing spondylitis synovial fluid. Clones that were linked to disease were CD8+ and were relatively rare in peripheral blood.

This CDR3 is 14 amino acids long. V dropped 3 bases and J dropped 1 base, with 8 bases sitting between them. The germline V gene has CDR1 MDHEN and CDR2 SYDVKM. In regard to this clonotype: Antigen unknown.

The chain links TRBV28 to TRBJ2-3, with D tentatively TRBD2 (6 bases). The TCR was taken from a female donor with ankylosing spondylitis or in good health (not recorded which). Sequenced sample: blood, either unsorted or a sorted T cell fraction (not recorded which). CDR3 nucleotides: TGTGCCAGCAGTTTTGTAGCGGGCACAGATACGCAGTATTTT. Protein product: CASSFVAGTDTQYF. Based on the CDR3 plus reference TRBV28 and TRBJ2-3, the full variable domain is DVKVTQSSRYLVKRTGEKVFLECVQDMDHENMFWYRQDPGLGLRLIYFSYDVKMKEKGDIPEGYSVSREKKERFSLILESASTNQTSMYLCASSFVAGTDTQYFGPGTRLTVL.